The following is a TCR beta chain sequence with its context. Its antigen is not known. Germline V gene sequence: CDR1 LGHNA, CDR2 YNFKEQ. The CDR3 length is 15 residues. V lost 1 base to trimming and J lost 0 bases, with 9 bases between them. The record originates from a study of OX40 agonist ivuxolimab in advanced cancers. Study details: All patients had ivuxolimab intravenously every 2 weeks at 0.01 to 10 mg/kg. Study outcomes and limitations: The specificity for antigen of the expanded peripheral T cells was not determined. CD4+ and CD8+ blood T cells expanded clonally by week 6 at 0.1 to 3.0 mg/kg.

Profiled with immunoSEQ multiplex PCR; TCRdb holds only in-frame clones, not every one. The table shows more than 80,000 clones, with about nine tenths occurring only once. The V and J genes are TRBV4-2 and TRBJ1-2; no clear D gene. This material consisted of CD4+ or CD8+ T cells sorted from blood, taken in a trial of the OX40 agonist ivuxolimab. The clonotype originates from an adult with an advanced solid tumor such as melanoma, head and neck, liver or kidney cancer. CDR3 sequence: CASSQAGNPNYGYTF. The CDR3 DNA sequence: TGTGCCAGCAGCCAAGCAGGTAATCCTAACTATGGCTACACCTTC.